The 5 T cell receptor beta chains below come from one sample, sequenced in a study of CXCR3-negative and CXCR3-positive naive CD8 T cells. The libraries of TRB cDNA were prepared using 5' RACE with UMI labels. TCRdb reanalyzed the 5' RACE reads, giving one entry per CDR3 protein sequence and no DNA. This table holds about 130,000 distinct CDR3 sequences. Source material: naive CXCR3- CD8+ T cells from blood. The subset was: CD45RO-CCR7+CD27+CD95- naive CD8+ T cells lacking CXCR3 (TNR3-). The receptors here all came from a human donor in good health. Some clones in this sample may be carry-over from other donors' samples.

The chain combines TRBV5-1 with TRBJ2-7; TCRdb designates TRBD1, a call that cannot be tested without DNA. Per the germline V gene, CDR1 is SGHRS and CDR2 is YFSETQ. This CDR3 is 16 amino acids long. The CDR3 loop reads CASSSSTGGPSYEQYF.

The chain uses TRBV12-3 or TRBV12-4 and TRBJ2-1; TCRdb's D call of TRBD2 is untestable without DNA. The CDR3 runs to 16 residues. The CDR3 reads CASSSLLAGAPNEQFF.

The chain uses TRBV7-9 and TRBJ2-3; without DNA, the TCRdb call of TRBD2 cannot be checked. CDR1 SEHNR and CDR2 FQNEAQ come from the germline V gene (reference sequence). There are 15 residues in the CDR3. This chain's CDR3 is CASSLVVGDRDTQYF. Based on the CDR3 plus reference TRBV7-9 and TRBJ2-3, the full variable domain is DTGVSQNPRHKITKRGQNVTFRCDPISEHNRLYWYRQTLGQGPEFLTYFQNEAQLEKSRLLSDRFSAERPKGSFSTLEIQRTEQGDSAMYLCASSLVVGDRDTQYFGPGTRLTVL.

The chain is built from TRBV28 and TRBJ2-1; without DNA, the TCRdb call of TRBD2 cannot be checked. This CDR3 contains 18 residues. Germline CDR1 reads MDHEN; CDR2 reads SYDVKM. CDR3 protein: CASSHFDSGRAGWNEQFF.

The rearrangement links TRBV20-1 to TRBJ2-3; TCRdb indicates TRBD2, and absent DNA this call remains unverified. The germline gives CDR1 DFQATT, CDR2 SNEGSKA (reference sequence). This CDR3 is 15 amino acids long. Here the CDR3 reads CSARDGEDLTDTQYF.